Following are 10 T cell receptor beta chains from one sample sequenced in a study of T cell responses to AZD1222 COVID-19 vaccine (dated by TCRdb to the early 2020s). Reading the label with the study, this specimen's time point is: baseline before first vaccination. The library was obtained by the immunoSEQ multiplex PCR assay. Imported from immuneACCESS, the table was reduced by TCRdb to in-frame sequences with V and J called. These copies leave out some clones; in studies compared against another copy, an unresolved V gene accounts for under half, and the cause of the remainder is not known. The sample table contains around 120,000 clones; only one count was recorded for roughly nine tenths of them. The ten largest clones capture 7.5% to 8% of the sample. The sequenced sample was peripheral blood, obtained on day 0 of AZD1222 vaccination. The receptors were gathered from an adult in good health.

V and J are TRBV30 and TRBJ2-7; TRBD2 is a possible D gene (6 bases). CDR1 and CDR2 (germline): GTSNPN, SVGIG (reference sequence). The CDR3 totals 15 residues. The V end lost 3 bases, the J end lost 4 bases, and 19 bases lay between the germline ends. CDR3 in amino acids: CAWSPLAVRGYEQYF. CDR3 bases: TGTGCCTGGAGCCCTTTAGCGGTAAGAGGTTACGAGCAGTACTTC.

The chain recombines TRBV9 with TRBJ1-2; D ambiguous. Trimming pared 3 bases from V and 8 bases from J, leaving 14 bases between. Germline-derived CDR1 and CDR2 are SGDLS and YYNGEE. This CDR3 spans 13 amino acids. CDR3: CASSDGSGRGYTF. CDR3 in DNA: TGTGCCAGCAGCGACGGTTCGGGAAGAGGCTACACCTTC.

The chain links TRBV11-2 to TRBJ2-7, with D perhaps TRBD1 (6 bases). The germline gives CDR1 SGHAT, CDR2 FQNNGV. This CDR3 region has 18 residues. The V gene lost 0 bases and the J gene lost 0 bases, with 18 bases spanning the gap. As DNA, the CDR3 is TGTGCCAGCAGCTTAGATGAAGGGGGTCCTTCAAGCTCCTACGAGCAGTACTTC. It encodes CASSLDEGGPSSSYEQYF.

The chain employs TRBV30 and TRBJ1-6; no clear D gene. Germline CDR1 reads GTSNPN; CDR2 reads SVGIG (reference sequence). The CDR3 is made up of 12 amino acids. V lost 5 bases and J 7 bases, leaving 9 bases between the germline ends. This CDR3 is CAWRILNSPLHF. As DNA, the CDR3 is TGTGCCTGGCGGATCCTCAATTCACCCCTCCACTTT.

This chain joins TRBV7-2 and TRBJ1-5; D is undetermined. Germline V gives CDR1 SGHTA, CDR2 FQGNSA. The CDR3 length is 14 residues. V lost 1 base to trimming and J lost 9 bases, with 13 bases between them. The CDR3 DNA sequence: TGTGCCAGCAGCTTAGGAGGGCCAAGGGCGCCCCAGCATTTT. Translation gives CASSLGGPRAPQHF.

CDR3 sequence reads: CASSLLYRDGPYEQYF. CDR3 bases: TGTGCCAGCAGTTTATTATACAGGGATGGCCCCTACGAGCAGTACTTC. The chain joins TRBV27 to TRBJ2-7, with D tentatively TRBD1 (6 bases). V was trimmed by 1 base and J by 2 bases, leaving 15 bases between them. Germline-derived CDR1 and CDR2 are MNHEY and SMNVEV (reference sequence). This CDR3 is built from 16 residues.

The rearrangement links TRBV29-1 to TRBJ1-1, with D tentatively TRBD1 (6 bases). Trimming took 4 bases from V and 8 from J, leaving 14 bases between them. The CDR3 runs 12 residues. Germline loops: CDR1 SQVTM, CDR2 ANQGSEA. As DNA, the CDR3 is TGCAGCGTTGTGCCGGGGACACTAGAAGCTTTCTTT. Translated, it gives CSVVPGTLEAFF.

This chain uses TRBV6-5 with TRBJ2-5; D perhaps matches TRBD2 (5 bases). Germline loops: CDR1 MNHEY, CDR2 SVGAGI. The CDR3 sequence is 11 residues long. The germline V and J ends were trimmed by 7 bases and 9 bases, with 12 bases remaining between them. The CDR3 sequence: CASTHRGAQYF. In DNA form, the CDR3 reads TGTGCCAGCACCCACCGGGGTGCCCAGTACTTC.

The chain combines TRBV19 with TRBJ2-2, with unresolved D. The germline CDR1 and CDR2 sequences are LNHDA and SQIVND (reference sequence). Between the trimmed V and J ends, which lost 3 bases and 4 bases, there was a span of 12 bases. CDR3 length: 15 amino acids. CDR3: CASSIGPALTGELFF. CDR3 DNA: TGTGCCAGTAGTATCGGCCCAGCACTCACCGGGGAGCTGTTTTTT.

CDR3 sequence (DNA): TGTGCCAGCAGCCAGTATGGGGGGCGATTGGGGGAGACCCAGTACTTC. Residues: CASSQYGGRLGETQYF. The chain carries TRBV7-2 and TRBJ2-5; D may match TRBD1 or TRBD2 (6 bases each). This CDR3 has 16 amino acids. Germline CDR1 and CDR2: SGHTA and FQGNSA. V lost 5 bases to trimming and J lost 5 bases, with 21 bases between them.